This T cell receptor (beta chain) was captured in a study of OX40 agonist ivuxolimab in advanced cancers. Study as a whole: Ivuxolimab was delivered to patients intravenously every 2 weeks at doses spanning 0.01 to 10 mg/kg. Past anti-PD-1, anti-PD-L1 or anti-CTLA-4 therapy was accepted, and around 40% had received some. The dose-escalation cohort was around 83% male, with a mean age of 60 years, ranging roughly 20 to 90. Regarding the study as a whole: Clones of CD4+ and CD8+ blood T cells grew by week 6 at doses of 0.1 to 3.0 mg/kg.

The germline CDR1 and CDR2 sequences are ENHRY and SYGVKD. With 3 bases removed from V and 0 bases from J, the gap between germline ends came to 6 bases. The CDR3 has 15 residues. Only in-frame clones appear in the TCRdb table, and some are missing; sequencing was by immunoSEQ multiplex PCR. Of under 90,000 clones in the sample, around 87% were seen once. Regarding this clone: The antigen is undetermined.

The clonotype was recovered from an adult with an advanced solid tumor such as melanoma, head and neck, liver or kidney cancer. The chain carries TRBV10-3 and TRBJ2-6; D gene ambiguous. Specimen: CD4+ or CD8+ T cells sorted from blood, collected in a trial of the OX40 agonist ivuxolimab. CDR3: CAISDLNSGANVLTF. The DNA of the CDR3 is TGTGCCATCAGTGATCTGAACTCTGGGGCCAACGTCCTGACTTTC.